Following are 30 T cell receptor beta chains from one sample sequenced in a study of blood T cell repertoires in COVID-19. TCRdb keeps only in-frame clones here, not all; method: immunoSEQ multiplex PCR. The sample carries 150,000 to 170,000 clones, roughly 80% recorded once. Sample: peripheral blood. The receptors originated from an elderly man with acute or convalescent COVID-19.

This chain connects TRBV12-2 to TRBJ2-7; the table's D call, TRBD1, was not checked against the DNA. TRBV12-2 corresponds to a pseudogene. This CDR3 has 15 residues. CDR3 nucleotides: TGTGCAAGTCGCCAACCGACAGGGGGCGACTACGAGCAGTACGTC. Amino acid sequence: CASRQPTGGDYEQYV.

The V and J genes are TRBV5-1 and TRBJ2-2; 9 bases match TRBD1. The CDR3 runs 14 residues. With 5 bases clipped from V and 4 bases from J, the junction kept 3 bases outside the gene matches. Per germline, CDR1 SGHRS and CDR2 YFSETQ. The CDR3 sequence: CASRKDRGTGELFF. For the CDR3, the DNA is TGCGCCAGCAGAAAGGACAGGGGCACCGGGGAGCTGTTTTTT.

This clone was recorded a few times. The chain joins TRBV7-9 to TRBJ1-6; 7 nucleotides agree with TRBD1. Trimming cost V 4 bases and J 8 bases; bases outside gene matches: 5. The CDR3 has 14 residues. Germline CDR1 reads SEHNR; CDR2 reads FQNEAQ (reference sequence). The CDR3 sequence: CASSSGQNYSPLHF. Here the CDR3 DNA reads TGTGCCAGCAGCTCGGGACAGAACTATTCACCCCTCCACTTT. The whole variable domain, remainder taken from reference TRBV7-9 and TRBJ1-6, is DTGVSQNPRHKITKRGQNVTFRCDPISEHNRLYWYRQTLGQGPEFLTYFQNEAQLEKSRLLSDRFSAERPKGSFSTLEIQRTEQGDSAMYLCASSSGQNYSPLHFGNGTRLTVT.

CDR3 bases: TGTGCCACCAGCAGAGATAATGCGGGGGGGGATCAGCCCCAGCATTTT. It yields the protein CATSRDNAGGDQPQHF. V and J are TRBV15 and TRBJ1-5; possibly TRBD1 for D (5 bases). CDR1 is LNHNV, CDR2 YYDKDF, per germline (reference sequence). V lost 0 bases and J 5 bases, leaving 14 bases between the germline ends. This CDR3 has 16 residues. Full variable domain (remainder filled in from reference TRBV15 and TRBJ1-5): DAMVIQNPRYQVTQFGKPVTLSCSQTLNHNVMYWYQQKSSQAPKLLFHYYDKDFNNEADTPDNFQSRRPNTSFCFLDIRSPGLGDTAMYLCATSRDNAGGDQPQHFGDGTRLSIL.

V and J are TRBV7-9 and TRBJ2-1; D is uncertain. The CDR3 is 12 residues long. Trimming pared 5 bases from V and 7 bases from J, leaving 9 bases between. Germline V lookup: CDR1 SEHNR, CDR2 FQNEAQ (reference sequence). CDR3: CASSPVENEQFF. For the CDR3, the DNA is TGTGCCAGCAGCCCCGTCGAGAATGAGCAGTTCTTC.

J is TRBJ1-3 and V is TRBV10-3; maybe TRBD1 (5 bases). Germline V gives CDR1 ENHRY, CDR2 SYGVKD. Trimming removed 3 bases at V and 3 bases at J, with 12 bases between. The CDR3 has 15 amino acids. CDR3 DNA sequence: TGTGCCATCAGTGAAGGGCAGGGAAGTGGAAACACCATATATTTT. It codes for CAISEGQGSGNTIYF.

The chain employs TRBV23-1 and TRBJ1-1, with a possible D match to TRBD1 (6 bases). TRBV23-1 is an ORF, with its function uncertain. The CDR3 covers 17 residues. Trimming removed 0 bases at V and 5 bases at J, with 19 bases between. The CDR3, as DNA: TGCGCCAGCAGTCAATCGGGGGGGCAGGGGAGAAGGACTGAAGCTTTCTTT. This encodes CASSQSGGQGRRTEAFF.

The V call is TRBV10-3, the J call TRBJ1-2, with 7 bases lining up with TRBD1. CDR3 length: 15 residues. Germline CDR1 is ENHRY and CDR2 is SYGVKD. The ends lost 2 bases at V and 3 bases at J; junction bases unmatched: 6. The CDR3 nucleotides are TGTGCCATCAGTGAGGGACAGGTCGGGGACTATGGCTACACCTTC. This codes for CAISEGQVGDYGYTF.

The count of this clone is one. V and J are TRBV3-1 (or the pseudogene TRBV3-2) and TRBJ2-1; the match to TRBD1 covers 8 bases. The CDR3 is 13 residues long. Trimming cost V 1 base and J 8 bases; bases outside gene matches: 1. CDR1 is LGHDT, CDR2 YNNKEL, per germline (reference sequence). The CDR3 is CASSQAGGDEQFF. CDR3 bases: TGTGCCAGCAGCCAAGCAGGGGGCGATGAGCAGTTCTTC.

This chain joins TRBV19 and TRBJ2-1; 7 bases are a match to TRBD1. Germline trimming cut 8 bases from V and 8 bases from J; bases unmatched to any gene: 6. CDR1 LNHDA and CDR2 SQIVND come from the germline V gene (reference sequence). The CDR3 has 12 residues. The DNA for the CDR3 is TGTGCCAGTTCACAGGGGTGGGATGAGCAGTTCTTC. It codes for CASSQGWDEQFF. Drawing the rest from reference TRBV19 and TRBJ2-1, the complete variable domain is DGGITQSPKYLFRKEGQNVTLSCEQNLNHDAMYWYRQDPGQGLRLIYYSQIVNDFQKGDIAEGYSVSREKKESFPLTVTSAQKNPTAFYLCASSQGWDEQFFGPGTRLTVL.

The CDR3 loop is CASVQGRRTYNEQFF. The CDR3, as DNA: TGTGCCAGCGTACAGGGGCGACGTACCTACAATGAGCAGTTCTTC. The chain recombines TRBV2 with TRBJ2-1, with TRBD1 matching 7 bases. The J segment lost 2 bases and the V segment lost 8 bases, leaving 9 bases of the junction unmatched. The CDR3 totals 15 residues. Per the germline V gene, CDR1 is SNHLY and CDR2 is FYNNEI.

The V call is TRBV30, the J call TRBJ1-5; tentatively, D is TRBD1 (5 bases). Germline CDR1 is GTSNPN and CDR2 is SVGIG (reference sequence). Deletions cut 0 bases from V and 6 bases from J, with 12 bases between. The CDR3 runs to 14 residues. For the CDR3, the DNA is TGTGCCTGGAGTGTATCAGGGCCCGGTCAGCCCCAGCATTTT. Protein: CAWSVSGPGQPQHF.

The chain has TRBV6-6 and TRBJ2-2; perhaps TRBD2 as D (6 bases). CDR3 length: 16 residues. The germline CDR1 and CDR2 sequences are MNHNY and SVGAGI (reference sequence). The V end was cut by 0 bases, the J end by 5 bases, with 13 bases between. CDR3 region: CASSYSAGRRTGELFF. The CDR3 region has the DNA TGTGCCAGCAGTTACTCGGCCGGGAGAAGGACCGGGGAGCTGTTTTTT.

CDR3 amino acids: CASSVQQGETQYF. In DNA form, the CDR3 reads TGTGCCAGCAGTGTTCAGCAGGGTGAGACCCAGTACTTC. The chain links TRBV6-4 to TRBJ2-5, with D perhaps matching TRBD1 (5 bases). CDR1 is MRHNA and CDR2 is SNTAGT in the germline V gene. The V gene lost 4 bases and the J gene lost 5 bases, with 11 bases spanning the gap. The CDR3 contains 13 residues.

V usage is TRBV27 and J usage is TRBJ2-5; D remains ambiguous. Looked up from germline, CDR1 is MNHEY and CDR2 is SMNVEV (reference sequence). V dropped 0 bases and J dropped 2 bases, with 13 bases sitting between them. The CDR3 is 16 amino acids. DNA for the CDR3: TGTGCCAGCAGTTTATCCTCCTACCGTCTACAAGAGACCCAGTACTTC. It yields the protein CASSLSSYRLQETQYF.

The chain couples TRBV11-2 to TRBJ2-1; 10 nucleotides agree with TRBD2. Germline CDR1 is SGHAT and CDR2 is FQNNGV. Trimming removed 5 bases from V and 11 bases from J; junction bases left unmatched: 9. This CDR3 contains 14 residues. CDR3 coding DNA: TGTGCCAGCAGCCCCCGGCTAGCGGGGGTCCAGCAGTTCTTC. Its protein product is CASSPRLAGVQQFF.

The rearrangement links TRBV27 to TRBJ1-5; no clear D gene. From germline, CDR1 is MNHEY and CDR2 SMNVEV (reference sequence). CDR3 length: 15 residues. The V end was cut by 6 bases, the J end by 6 bases, with 18 bases between. In nucleotides, the CDR3 is TGTGCCAGCAGGCCGCTGGCCCAGGTGTTTCAGCCCCAGCATTTT. Residues: CASRPLAQVFQPQHF.

In its sample, this clone was seen once. The rearrangement links TRBV7-9 to TRBJ1-3; maybe TRBD1 (5 bases). The V end lost 5 bases, the J end lost 1 base, and 9 bases lay between the germline ends. The CDR3 loop spans 14 amino acids. CDR1 and CDR2 from the germline V gene are SEHNR and FQNEAQ (reference sequence). CDR3 nucleotide sequence: TGTGCCAGCAGCCGAGGGACTTCTGGAAACACCATATATTTT. Its translation is CASSRGTSGNTIYF.

This clone was counted between two and nine times. J is TRBJ1-2 and V is TRBV7-9; no clear D gene. The V gene lost 1 base and the J gene lost 3 bases, with 12 bases spanning the gap. Germline V lookup: CDR1 SEHNR, CDR2 FQNEAQ (reference sequence). The CDR3 loop spans 15 amino acids. The CDR3 protein is CASSLVVGSDYGYTF. DNA for the CDR3: TGTGCCAGCAGCTTAGTTGTGGGGAGCGACTATGGCTACACCTTC.

This sequence joins TRBV7-2 and TRBJ1-4; the D is unclear. The CDR3 has 16 residues. Germline V lookup: CDR1 SGHTA, CDR2 FQGNSA. V dropped 5 bases and J dropped 0 bases, with 13 bases sitting between them. CDR3: CASSLDQRATNEKLFF. CDR3 in DNA: TGTGCCAGCAGCCTCGATCAGAGGGCAACTAATGAAAAACTGTTTTTT. Together with reference TRBV7-2 and TRBJ1-4, the CDR3 gives the full variable domain: GAGVSQSPSNKVTEKGKDVELRCDPISGHTALYWYRQSLGQGLEFLIYFQGNSAPDKSGLPSDRFSAERTGGSVSTLTIQRTQQEDSAVYLCASSLDQRATNEKLFFGSGTQLSVL.

The CDR3 nucleotides read TGTGCCAGCTCACCTCGGAGGGGGCGAGAAACTAATGAAAAACTGTTTTTT. Translation gives CASSPRRGRETNEKLFF. J is TRBJ1-4 and V is TRBV18; 7 positions match TRBD1. The V gene's germline CDR1 is KGHSH and CDR2 LQKENI. V was clipped by 3 bases and J by 1 base; unmatched bases: 8. The CDR3 runs 17 residues. Combining the CDR3 with reference TRBV18 and TRBJ1-4 gives the whole variable domain NAGVMQNPRHLVRRRGQEARLRCSPMKGHSHVYWYRQLPEEGLKFMVYLQKENIIDESGMPKERFSAEFPKEGPSILRIQQVVRGDSAAYFCASSPRRGRETNEKLFFGSGTQLSVL.

The V and J genes are TRBV5-4 and TRBJ1-2; D might be TRBD1 (5 bases). The CDR3 is made up of 14 amino acids. Trimming removed 4 bases at V and 3 bases at J, with 13 bases between. In germline, CDR1 is SGHNT, CDR2 YYREEE (reference sequence). The CDR3 spells CASSPATVYYGYTF. As DNA, the CDR3 is TGTGCCAGCAGCCCTGCGACAGTGTACTATGGCTACACCTTC. Combining the CDR3 with reference TRBV5-4 and TRBJ1-2 gives the whole variable domain ETGVTQSPTHLIKTRGQQVTLRCSSQSGHNTVSWYQQALGQGPQFIFQYYREEENGRGNFPPRFSGLQFPNYSSELNVNALELDDSALYLCASSPATVYYGYTFGSGTRLTVV.

The chain joins TRBV15 to TRBJ1-5; tentative D call: TRBD1 (6 bases). The CDR3 extends over 17 amino acids. V lost 0 bases and J lost 0, with 12 bases in between. The germline CDR1 and CDR2 sequences are LNHNV and YYDKDF (reference sequence). CDR3 protein: CATSRDLGQFSNQPQHF. CDR3 coding DNA: TGTGCCACCAGCAGAGATCTCGGACAGTTTAGCAATCAGCCCCAGCATTTT.

This clone was detected only a few times. The CDR3 loop is CASRLRRGTSGANVLTF. The DNA for the CDR3 is TGTGCAAGTCGCTTAAGGCGGGGGACCTCCGGGGCCAACGTCCTGACTTTC. The chain combines TRBV12-2 with TRBJ2-6; the table's D call TRBD2 went unverified against the DNA. TRBV12-2 is assigned pseudogene status. The CDR3 is 17 amino acids.

Only a few counts were recorded for this clone. The chain joins TRBV19 to TRBJ1-2; D is undetermined. CDR3 size: 14 residues. Germline loops: CDR1 LNHDA, CDR2 SQIVND (reference sequence). The V gene lost 5 bases and the J gene lost 3 bases, with 13 bases spanning the gap. The CDR3 reads CASSAAQAYYGYTF. For the CDR3, the DNA is TGTGCCAGTAGTGCAGCTCAGGCGTACTATGGCTACACCTTC. The variable domain in full, completed from reference TRBV19 and TRBJ1-2, reads DGGITQSPKYLFRKEGQNVTLSCEQNLNHDAMYWYRQDPGQGLRLIYYSQIVNDFQKGDIAEGYSVSREKKESFPLTVTSAQKNPTAFYLCASSAAQAYYGYTFGSGTRLTVV.

V usage is TRBV6-4 and J usage is TRBJ2-5; 7 bases are shared with TRBD1. CDR1 is MRHNA and CDR2 is SNTAGT in the germline V gene. With V trimmed by 6 bases and J by 8 bases, 12 bases remained unmatched. The CDR3 extends over 14 amino acids. The CDR3 here is CASSHGQARVTQYF. CDR3 DNA: TGTGCCAGCAGCCATGGACAGGCTCGTGTTACCCAGTACTTC.

On this clone itself: Other DNA sequences from this sample encode an identical CDR3 as well. The V and J genes are TRBV12-3 or TRBV12-4 and TRBJ1-2; D is unclear. V was clipped by 4 bases and J by 5 bases, with 5 bases between them. This CDR3 comprises 11 residues. This CDR3 is CASSSRYGYTF. The CDR3 coding sequence is TGTGCCAGCAGTTCCAGATATGGCTACACCTTC.

The CDR3 DNA follows: TGTGCCAGCAGCTTATTCCGCCCCCGGGACACTGAAGCTTTCTTT. It yields the protein CASSLFRPRDTEAFF. This sequence joins TRBV7-9 and TRBJ1-1, with D hard to call. Germline V CDR1 and CDR2: SEHNR, FQNEAQ (reference sequence). V was shortened by 2 bases and J by 3 bases, with 13 bases between the two germline ends. This CDR3 contains 15 residues.

CDR3 nucleotide sequence: TGTGCCATCAGTGGCGGGGGGACAGCCTCTGGAAACACCATATATTTT. As protein: CAISGGGTASGNTIYF. The chain uses TRBV10-3 and TRBJ1-3; the match to TRBD1 covers 7 bases. The CDR3 has 16 amino acids. The trim removed 4 bases at V and 0 bases at J, leaving 6 bases unmatched. Germline CDR1 is ENHRY and CDR2 is SYGVKD.

The rearrangement links TRBV7-3 to TRBJ2-5; D might be TRBD2 (6 bases). The CDR3 loop spans 14 amino acids. The germline V and J ends were trimmed by 1 base and 1 base, with 7 bases remaining between them. In germline, CDR1 is SGHTA, CDR2 FQGTGA. CDR3 loop: CASSLMGGQETQYF. In nucleotides, the CDR3 is TGTGCCAGCAGCTTAATGGGGGGCCAAGAGACCCAGTACTTC.